This T cell receptor (beta chain) was documented in a study of blood T cell repertoires in COVID-19. The overall study: The origin of the acute and convalescent COVID-19 samples was the United States, Italy and Spain. The analysed material was cDNA or gDNA that came from T cells, B-cell-depleted T cells, or PBMCs.

The authors' processing: Reference gene primer amplification in the assay estimated nucleated cell counts. Profiled with immunoSEQ multiplex PCR; TCRdb holds only in-frame clones, not every one. V and J calls and clone size are as listed in that table; D and trimming were resolved from the DNA. The repertoire holds around 300,000 clones, with around 87% as singletons. The germline gives CDR1 MDHEN, CDR2 SYDVKM. CDR3 length: 13 residues. V was cut by 4 bases and J by 8 bases, with 14 bases left in between. The rearrangement uses TRBV28 and TRBJ1-1; possible D gene TRBD1, 6 bases. The clonotype originates from a man younger than 30 with active or convalescent COVID-19. Sequencing input: peripheral blood. The CDR3 region is CASSSHREAEAFF. The CDR3 DNA sequence: TGTGCCAGCAGTTCCCACAGGGAAGCAGAAGCTTTCTTT.